The entry that follows covers one T cell receptor beta chain sequence. Its antigen remains unidentified. Base qualities are not at hand, and no much larger clone is one base apart. The data were obtained in a study of T cell responses to AZD1222 COVID-19 vaccine (dated by TCRdb to about 2021). General notes on the study: A total of 230 to 250 trial participants underwent TCR sequencing, of whom approximately 210 received two doses of AZD1222 and about 26 received two doses of the MenACWY control vaccine. Trial participants were enrolled by age into subgroups of 18-55, 56-69 and 70-plus years, and around 150, 29 and 61 TCR-sequenced participants, respectively, were included in these subgroups. What the research found in general, with its limitations: In the small 56-69-year group, the increase in depth fell short of significance, most likely because of low power. Only five to seven AZD1222 recipients were SARS-CoV-2 seropositive at baseline, limiting conclusions about previously exposed vaccinees. Participants were mostly white British, with more females than males. The authors suggested clonal diversity may have been underestimated. Because no samples from the day 14 peak response were available, repertoires could be characterized only after the peak T cell response. After two AZD1222 doses, both the breadth and the depth of spike-specific TCRs were significantly higher than at day 0 and than in MenACWY recipients. Vaccine-associated CD4 TCRs spanned the whole spike protein, with dominant responses in regions 160-218 and 743-854. Reportedly, close to half of the unique spike-specific TCRs recognized epitopes lying outside the regions that are mutated in the B.1.351 and B.1.1.7 variants.

The CDR3 regions of human TCRbeta chains were subjected to immunosequencing. As for how the authors treated the data: Repertoire TCRs were checked for matches against a reference library of SARS-CoV-2-specific TCRs that had been generated using the MIRA antigen-specificity platform. Breadth was defined as the fraction of unique TCRs that were SARS-CoV-2-associated, and depth was defined as the fraction of total T cells that were SARS-CoV-2-associated. Using the MIRA data, every spike-specific TCR was mapped to the spike region that the TCR reacted to and assigned to either a CD4 or a CD8 class. Log10-transformed breadth and depth values were compared by one-way ANOVA with Sidak's multiple comparisons tests. Entries here come from immuneACCESS through TCRdb and include only in-frame sequences with V and J called. Some clones fail to appear in such tables; in the studies checked, an unresolved V gene covers under half of the shortfall, and the cause of the remainder is unknown. V and J calls and clone size are as listed in that table; D and trimming were resolved from the DNA. Within this sample are hundreds of thousands of clones, with roughly 91% of them counted one time only. The ten largest clones represent 1% of the sample.

Inclusive of the bounding cysteine and phenylalanine, the CDR3 is 11 residues long. CDR3 DNA is the only sequence kept; it has 33 bases, read in frame from the first base. V is pared back by 1 base and J by 4 bases, with 2 bases lying between the germline termini. CDR1 and CDR2 are read off the germline V gene as SGHTS and YDEGEE. The sample's time point label, in plain terms: baseline before first vaccination. This sample's treatment or condition label indicates: meningococcal conjugate vaccine given as trial control. Vaccinee samples were obtained from the UK trials COV001 and COV002, which included a single-blind randomized controlled phase 2/3 trial of AZD1222 (ChAdOx1 nCoV-19) in healthy adults. For TCRbeta chain sequencing, PBMC samples were collected from trial participants at day 0 and at day 28 after the second dose.

This sequence originates from an adult in good health. Sequenced material: peripheral blood, taken on day 0 of MenACWY control vaccination. The sequence is built from TRBV5-8 and TRBJ1-2, with the D gene not clear enough to name. For the CDR3, the sequence is CASSLSYGYTF. The nucleotides are TGTGCCAGCAGCTTGTCCTATGGCTACACCTTC.